These 32 T cell receptor beta chains were sequenced from one sample in a study of cytomegalovirus exposure and HLA in healthy donors. Primers included in the PCR were 60 Vbeta and 13 Jbeta primers. Produced via immunoSEQ multiplex PCR; TCRdb's table is partial and in-frame only. The sample includes some 170,000 clones, 75% to 90% of them seen just once. Sequenced input: PBMCs. All receptors derive from a woman between 18 and 29 years old in good health and CMV-seronegative.

This clone was seen more than once but under ten times. This rearrangement joins TRBV11-2 to TRBJ1-2, with a weak D call TRBD1 (6 bases). Trimming removed 5 bases from V and 5 bases from J, with 18 bases in between. Germline-derived CDR1 and CDR2 are SGHAT and FQNNGV. There are 15 residues in the CDR3. CDR3 loop: CASSPKSGVRYGYTF. The CDR3 DNA follows: TGTGCCAGCAGCCCAAAGTCAGGGGTGCGGTATGGCTACACCTTC.

The chain employs TRBV10-2 and TRBJ1-4, with D possibly matching TRBD1 (6 bases). Per the germline V gene, CDR1 is WSHSY and CDR2 is SAAADI. The CDR3 covers 15 residues. Trimming took 3 bases from V and 7 from J, leaving 15 bases between them. The CDR3 here is CASSDPQGTFEKLFF. The CDR3 DNA reads as TGCGCCAGCAGTGACCCTCAGGGGACGTTTGAAAAACTGTTTTTT.

This clone was seen more than once but under ten times. The rearrangement links TRBV13 to TRBJ2-1; 7 nucleotides agree with TRBD2. With 4 bases clipped from V and 10 bases from J, the junction kept 4 bases outside the gene matches. Germline V lookup: CDR1 PRHDT, CDR2 FYEKMQ (reference sequence). This CDR3 is 12 amino acids long. As DNA, the CDR3 is TGTGCCAGCAGCTCGACTAGCCCCGAGCAGTTCTTC. Translation: CASSSTSPEQFF.

The rearrangement uses TRBV19 and TRBJ1-4, with a tentative D call TRBD1 (5 bases). V lost 6 bases to trimming and J lost 8 bases, with 19 bases between them. The CDR3 has 15 amino acids. Germline lookup yields CDR1 LNHDA and CDR2 SQIVND (reference sequence). In DNA form, the CDR3 reads TGTGCCAGTAGCTCCGTCCGTACAGGCGACGAAAAACTGTTTTTT. It translates to CASSSVRTGDEKLFF.

The rearrangement uses TRBV6-5 and TRBJ2-3; tentatively, D is TRBD1 (6 bases). V was cut by 4 bases and J by 5 bases, with 16 bases left in between. The CDR3 has 15 amino acids. Germline CDR1 and CDR2: MNHEY and SVGAGI. The CDR3 DNA reads TGTGCCAGCAGTTTCCGAACAGGGCTGAGAGATACGCAGTATTTT. Translation gives CASSFRTGLRDTQYF.

This clone was counted only a few times. This sequence joins TRBV9 and TRBJ2-5; possible D gene TRBD1, 6 bases. The DNA end is more similar to TRBJ2-7, so the J call may be wrong. The CDR3 runs to 15 residues. Per germline, CDR1 SGDLS and CDR2 YYNGEE. The CDR3 DNA follows: TGTGCCAGCAGCGTAGAGGGACAAAACCGGGACGAGCAGTACTTC. Encoded protein: CASSVEGQNRDEQYF.

The chain employs TRBV9 and TRBJ2-3, with D perhaps TRBD1 (5 bases). The V gene lost 0 bases and the J gene lost 2 bases, with 10 bases spanning the gap. The CDR3 covers 15 residues. Germline V lookup: CDR1 SGDLS, CDR2 YYNGEE. CDR3 DNA sequence: TGTGCCAGCAGCGTAGACAACAGGTACACAGATACGCAGTATTTT. Its translation is CASSVDNRYTDTQYF.

The rearrangement joins TRBV7-6 to TRBJ2-3; perhaps TRBD2 as D (5 bases). The V gene's germline CDR1 is SGHVS and CDR2 FNYEAQ. The CDR3 extends over 15 amino acids. V was trimmed by 1 base and J by 2 bases, leaving 10 bases between them. The CDR3 DNA reads TGTGCCAGCAGCTTAGAACGGGATTACACAGATACGCAGTATTTT. This gives the protein CASSLERDYTDTQYF.

The chain uses TRBV28 and TRBJ2-3, with 7 bases matching TRBD1. Germline trimming cut 1 base from V and 0 bases from J; bases unmatched to any gene: 4. The CDR3 length is 16 residues. The germline V gene encodes CDR1 MDHEN and CDR2 SYDVKM. The CDR3 DNA reads TGTGCCAGCAGTTTATTGGACAGGTTGAGCACAGATACGCAGTATTTT. Residues: CASSLLDRLSTDTQYF.

Note on this clone: Other DNA sequences from this sample encode an identical CDR3 as well. The chain couples TRBV18 to TRBJ1-1; D not certain. V lost 3 bases to trimming and J lost 1 base, with 6 bases between them. CDR1 KGHSH and CDR2 LQKENI come from the germline V gene. The CDR3 spans 13 residues. The CDR3 bases are TGTGCCAGCTCACCGGGAGGGAACACTGAAGCTTTCTTT. This encodes CASSPGGNTEAFF.

The chain combines TRBV6-1 with TRBJ1-5; 7 bases are shared with TRBD1. Trimming at V came to 3 bases and at J to 7 bases, leaving 9 bases not matched to a gene. The germline CDR1 and CDR2 sequences are MNHNS and SASEGT. The CDR3 is made up of 15 amino acids. The CDR3 is CASSDMEGAGQPQHF. CDR3 nucleotide sequence: TGTGCCAGCAGTGATATGGAGGGGGCAGGGCAGCCCCAGCATTTT.

The rearrangement uses TRBV28 and TRBJ1-4; the D is unclear. This CDR3 is 16 amino acids long. The V end was cut by 3 bases, the J end by 4 bases, with 15 bases between. Germline V lookup: CDR1 MDHEN, CDR2 SYDVKM. The CDR3 DNA is TGTGCCAGCAGTTTTCAGGCAGGACTAATTAATGAAAAACTGTTTTTT. This translates into CASSFQAGLINEKLFF. The full variable domain, with the rest looked up from reference TRBV28 and TRBJ1-4, is DVKVTQSSRYLVKRTGEKVFLECVQDMDHENMFWYRQDPGLGLRLIYFSYDVKMKEKGDIPEGYSVSREKKERFSLILESASTNQTSMYLCASSFQAGLINEKLFFGSGTQLSVL.

J is TRBJ2-4 and V is TRBV9; TRBD2 might be the D (5 bases). Trimming pared 3 bases from V and 6 bases from J, leaving 13 bases between. The CDR3 consists of 14 residues. Germline CDR1 reads SGDLS; CDR2 reads YYNGEE. The CDR3 region has the DNA TGTGCCAGCAGCGCAAGTGGACGGGGAAACATTCAGTACTTC. It specifies CASSASGRGNIQYF.

This clone was counted a few times. V gene TRBV19 combines with J gene TRBJ1-2; 9 nucleotides align to TRBD1. The length of the CDR3 is 14 residues. Germline V gives CDR1 LNHDA, CDR2 SQIVND (reference sequence). Trimming took 6 bases from V and 7 from J; bases not matched to a gene: 9. In nucleotides, the CDR3 is TGTGCCAGTAGGACATGGGACAGGGCGGCTGGCTACACCTTC. Protein sequence: CASRTWDRAAGYTF.

The rearrangement joins TRBV5-1 to TRBJ2-2; 10 bases align to TRBD2. V gave up 0 bases and J gave up 5 bases; unmatched junction bases: 7. Germline V gene data show CDR1 as SGHRS and CDR2 as YFSETQ. The CDR3 sequence is 17 residues long. In DNA, the CDR3 is TGCGCCAGCAGCTTGGCAGCTAGCGGGAGTTTGACCGGGGAGCTGTTTTTT. This translates into CASSLAASGSLTGELFF. Supplemented by reference TRBV5-1 and TRBJ2-2, the full variable domain reads KAGVTQTPRYLIKTRGQQVTLSCSPISGHRSVSWYQQTPGQGLQFLFEYFSETQRNKGNFPGRFSGRQFSNSRSEMNVSTLELGDSALYLCASSLAASGSLTGELFFGEGSRLTVL.

Concerning this clone: One end of the junction fails to match germline, which may point to a read error. The chain recombines TRBV7-9 with TRBJ1-1; no clear D. Germline CDR1 is SEHNR and CDR2 is FQNEAQ (reference sequence). CDR3 length: 15 residues. CDR3 nucleotide sequence: TGTTCCAGCAGCCCGGGCGACGGCAGAGGGACTGAAGCTTTCTTT. It codes for CSSSPGDGRGTEAFF.

The chain employs TRBV5-1 and TRBJ1-1; 8 bases agree with TRBD1. Trimming cost V 2 bases and J 1 base; bases outside gene matches: 4. In germline, CDR1 is SGHRS, CDR2 YFSETQ. There are 15 residues in the CDR3. The CDR3: CASSFHDRGNTEAFF. In DNA form, the CDR3 reads TGCGCCAGCAGCTTCCACGACAGGGGGAACACTGAAGCTTTCTTT.

The V call is TRBV7-8, the J call TRBJ1-1, with 7 nucleotides matching TRBD1. The V segment lost 5 bases and the J segment 6 bases; nucleotides outside the gene matches: 9. Germline V lookup: CDR1 SGHVS, CDR2 FQNEAQ. The CDR3 runs to 14 residues. CDR3 region: CASSGGGGSAEAFF. The CDR3 DNA reads TGTGCCAGCAGCGGAGGAGGGGGCTCCGCTGAAGCTTTCTTT.

V usage is TRBV19 and J usage is TRBJ1-1; the match to TRBD1 covers 11 bases. CDR3 length: 14 amino acids. V was clipped by 7 bases and J by 3 bases; unmatched bases: 4. Germline-derived CDR1 and CDR2 are LNHDA and SQIVND (reference sequence). CDR3 DNA: TGTGCCAGTATCGGACAGGGGGCTGACACTGAAGCTTTCTTT. Protein sequence: CASIGQGADTEAFF.

This clone was counted only a few times. V gene TRBV13 combines with J gene TRBJ2-7, with 15 bases fitting TRBD2. The CDR3 length is 15 residues. V was pared by 5 bases and J by 4 bases, with 3 bases of the junction left unmatched. Germline V gene data show CDR1 as PRHDT and CDR2 as FYEKMQ (reference sequence). The CDR3 bases are TGTGCCAGCAGCCCCGGGACTAGCGGGAGGTACGAGCAGTACTTC. This encodes CASSPGTSGRYEQYF.

The DNA of the CDR3 is TGTGCCAGCTCTGCGGGAGGAATCGTGGTCAATGAGCAGTTCTTC. Its translation: CASSAGGIVVNEQFF. V usage is TRBV6-1 and J usage is TRBJ2-1; 8 bases agree with TRBD2. The CDR3 contains 15 residues. Germline CDR1 reads MNHNS; CDR2 reads SASEGT. Trimming cost V 8 bases and J 6 bases; bases outside gene matches: 12.

The V call is TRBV5-4, the J call TRBJ2-1; 9 bases are shared with TRBD2. Losses at the gene ends were 7 bases for V and 4 bases for J; bases not matched to a gene: 12. Germline CDR1 SGHNT, CDR2 YYREEE (reference sequence). The CDR3 length is 16 residues. The CDR3 spells CASRLGAGGLYNEQFF. DNA for the CDR3: TGTGCCAGCCGACTAGGAGCGGGAGGTTTATACAATGAGCAGTTCTTC.

This clone was picked up one time. The chain joins TRBV7-9 to TRBJ2-7; D possibly corresponds to TRBD1 (5 bases). The V gene lost 2 bases and the J gene lost 2 bases, with 10 bases spanning the gap. The CDR3 totals 14 residues. Germline V gives CDR1 SEHNR, CDR2 FQNEAQ (reference sequence). The CDR3 region is CASSLSHRTYEQYF. The CDR3 DNA follows: TGTGCCAGCAGCTTATCCCACAGGACCTACGAGCAGTACTTC.

CDR3 sequence: CASSLTGDYGYTF. The CDR3 coding sequence is TGTGCCAGCAGCTTGACAGGGGACTATGGCTACACCTTC. This sequence joins TRBV7-4 and TRBJ1-2; 8 bases are shared with TRBD1. The junction had 0 bases not matched to a gene; V was cut back by 3 bases and J by 3 bases. The CDR3 runs 13 residues. CDR1 and CDR2 (germline): SGHVT, SQSDAQ.

The sample holds one count of this clone. The V call is TRBV11-1, the J call TRBJ1-3; no clear D gene. Germline V gene data show CDR1 as SGHAT and CDR2 as FQDESV (reference sequence). Trimming stripped 0 bases from V and 0 bases from J, with 12 bases between. This CDR3 spans 17 amino acids. The DNA of the CDR3 is TGTGCCAGCAGCTTAGCGCGCCCGAGCATCTCTGGAAACACCATATATTTT. Translating it yields CASSLARPSISGNTIYF.

The J gene is TRBJ2-7, the V gene TRBV5-5, with 10 positions matching TRBD2. This CDR3 region has 15 residues. CDR1 is SGHKS and CDR2 is YYEKEE in the germline V gene (reference sequence). With 5 bases clipped from V and 4 bases from J, the junction kept 9 bases outside the gene matches. The CDR3 DNA follows: TGTGCCAGCAGTTCTCCGGGACTAGCGCTGTACGAGCAGTACTTC. Encoded protein: CASSSPGLALYEQYF.

The V gene is TRBV19, the J gene TRBJ2-1; D gene uncertain. The CDR3 extends over 17 amino acids. Trimming shortened V by 1 base and J by 0 bases, and 13 bases separated the two germline ends. Germline loops: CDR1 LNHDA, CDR2 SQIVND (reference sequence). The CDR3, as DNA: TGTGCCAGTAGTATAGGCCCCCTCCCGAGCTCCTACAATGAGCAGTTCTTC. Translating it yields CASSIGPLPSSYNEQFF.

This rearrangement joins TRBV9 to TRBJ2-3, with TRBD2 as a possible D gene (7 bases). The CDR3 contains 14 residues. Germline V CDR1 and CDR2: SGDLS, YYNGEE. V was shortened by 3 bases and J by 4 bases, with 12 bases between the two germline ends. CDR3 sequence reads: CASSDQGGADTQYF. DNA for the CDR3: TGTGCCAGCAGCGATCAAGGGGGGGCAGATACGCAGTATTTT.

About this clone itself: This specimen includes other DNA sequences encoding the same CDR3. This chain uses TRBV7-2 with TRBJ2-1, with 7 bases lining up with TRBD1. The CDR3 covers 15 residues. Germline V CDR1 and CDR2: SGHTA, FQGNSA. J gave up 1 base and V 3 bases, and 3 bases lay outside the gene matches. CDR3: CASSFRDSSYNEQFF. The CDR3 coding sequence is TGTGCCAGCAGCTTCCGGGACAGTTCCTACAATGAGCAGTTCTTC.

This chain joins TRBV9 and TRBJ1-5; D may be TRBD1 (6 bases). The length of the CDR3 is 14 residues. Germline assignment: CDR1 SGDLS and CDR2 YYNGEE. Trimming left V 3 bases short and J 3 bases short, with 10 bases between. DNA for the CDR3: TGTGCCAGCAGCGGGACAGAGCTCAATCAGCCCCAGCATTTT. Protein: CASSGTELNQPQHF.

The V gene is TRBV2, the J gene TRBJ2-5; no reliable D call. The CDR3 is made up of 14 amino acids. Per the germline V gene, CDR1 is SNHLY and CDR2 is FYNNEI. V was trimmed by 4 bases and J by 3 bases, leaving 12 bases between them. DNA for the CDR3: TGTGCCAGCAGTGCCGTGGCAGACAAAGAGACCCAGTACTTC. Translating gives CASSAVADKETQYF.

The chain links TRBV18 to TRBJ2-7; a possible D gene is TRBD1 (6 bases). The germline V gene encodes CDR1 KGHSH and CDR2 LQKENI. V was shortened by 0 bases and J by 5 bases, with 11 bases between the two germline ends. The CDR3 sequence is 14 residues long. The CDR3 here is CASSPPARGDEQYF. CDR3 DNA sequence: TGTGCCAGCTCACCACCGGCCAGGGGTGACGAGCAGTACTTC.